The clone carrying this T cell receptor beta chain showed up just a few times. Its specificity is unknown. The CDR3 has 16 residues. The germline gives CDR1 LNHDA, CDR2 SQIVND (reference sequence). Between the trimmed V and J ends, which lost 4 bases and 10 bases, there was a span of 20 bases. This entry comes from a study of cytomegalovirus exposure and HLA in healthy donors. Study results and limitations: Per a prior analysis, the majority of TCR beta V segments were productive roughly 87% or roughly 30% of the time.

PCR was performed using 60 Vbeta and 13 Jbeta primers. TCRdb's table, derived via immunoSEQ multiplex PCR, lists solely in-frame clones and lacks some. The repertoire holds around 120,000 clones, with 80% as singletons. Sequenced input: PBMCs. This clonotype was sampled from a male donor in good health and CMV-seronegative. The chain carries TRBV19 and TRBJ1-6; no firm D call. CDR3 sequence (DNA): TGTGCCAGTAGTACCGAAGTGTGGCAGGCATCCTCACCCCTCCACTTT. It codes for CASSTEVWQASSPLHF.